This T cell receptor (beta chain) is from a study of blood T cells in healthy people across ages. Regarding the study as a whole: Per million T cells, the diversity of TCR beta decreased roughly linearly as age advanced.

The germline gives CDR1 SGHRS, CDR2 YFSETQ. This CDR3 region has 15 residues. Trimming cost V 1 base and J 0 bases, with 9 bases left between them. With a J-beta primer mix and a sample-barcoded 5' primer, a second PCR ran roughly 7 to 11 cycles. CDR3-containing paired-end reads numbering at least 2.5 million came from each sample. TCRdb re-called the 5' RACE reads with MiXCR, one entry per CDR3 protein. This table holds 800,000 to 950,000 distinct CDR3 sequences, about 48% found once. At least 5 micrograms of total RNA were extracted per sample. This clonotype was detected only a few times. The antigen remains undetermined.

The chain employs TRBV5-1 and TRBJ2-3, with unresolved D. The clonotype originates from a young man in good health. The specimen sequenced was blood. CDR3 sequence reads: CASSLRFPSTDTQYF. The CDR3 region has the DNA TGCGCCAGCAGCTTGCGATTCCCTAGCACAGATACGCAGTATTTT.